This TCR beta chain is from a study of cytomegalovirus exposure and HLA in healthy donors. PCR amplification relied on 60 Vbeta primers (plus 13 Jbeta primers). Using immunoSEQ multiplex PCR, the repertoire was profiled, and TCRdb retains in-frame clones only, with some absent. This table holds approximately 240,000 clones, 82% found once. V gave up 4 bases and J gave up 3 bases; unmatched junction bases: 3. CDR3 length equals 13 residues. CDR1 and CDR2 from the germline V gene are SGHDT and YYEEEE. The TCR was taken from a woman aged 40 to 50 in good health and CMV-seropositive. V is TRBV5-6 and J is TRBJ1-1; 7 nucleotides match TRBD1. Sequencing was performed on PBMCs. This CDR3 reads CASSRGGYTEAFF. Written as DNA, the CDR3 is TGTGCCAGCAGCCGAGGGGGCTACACTGAAGCTTTCTTT.